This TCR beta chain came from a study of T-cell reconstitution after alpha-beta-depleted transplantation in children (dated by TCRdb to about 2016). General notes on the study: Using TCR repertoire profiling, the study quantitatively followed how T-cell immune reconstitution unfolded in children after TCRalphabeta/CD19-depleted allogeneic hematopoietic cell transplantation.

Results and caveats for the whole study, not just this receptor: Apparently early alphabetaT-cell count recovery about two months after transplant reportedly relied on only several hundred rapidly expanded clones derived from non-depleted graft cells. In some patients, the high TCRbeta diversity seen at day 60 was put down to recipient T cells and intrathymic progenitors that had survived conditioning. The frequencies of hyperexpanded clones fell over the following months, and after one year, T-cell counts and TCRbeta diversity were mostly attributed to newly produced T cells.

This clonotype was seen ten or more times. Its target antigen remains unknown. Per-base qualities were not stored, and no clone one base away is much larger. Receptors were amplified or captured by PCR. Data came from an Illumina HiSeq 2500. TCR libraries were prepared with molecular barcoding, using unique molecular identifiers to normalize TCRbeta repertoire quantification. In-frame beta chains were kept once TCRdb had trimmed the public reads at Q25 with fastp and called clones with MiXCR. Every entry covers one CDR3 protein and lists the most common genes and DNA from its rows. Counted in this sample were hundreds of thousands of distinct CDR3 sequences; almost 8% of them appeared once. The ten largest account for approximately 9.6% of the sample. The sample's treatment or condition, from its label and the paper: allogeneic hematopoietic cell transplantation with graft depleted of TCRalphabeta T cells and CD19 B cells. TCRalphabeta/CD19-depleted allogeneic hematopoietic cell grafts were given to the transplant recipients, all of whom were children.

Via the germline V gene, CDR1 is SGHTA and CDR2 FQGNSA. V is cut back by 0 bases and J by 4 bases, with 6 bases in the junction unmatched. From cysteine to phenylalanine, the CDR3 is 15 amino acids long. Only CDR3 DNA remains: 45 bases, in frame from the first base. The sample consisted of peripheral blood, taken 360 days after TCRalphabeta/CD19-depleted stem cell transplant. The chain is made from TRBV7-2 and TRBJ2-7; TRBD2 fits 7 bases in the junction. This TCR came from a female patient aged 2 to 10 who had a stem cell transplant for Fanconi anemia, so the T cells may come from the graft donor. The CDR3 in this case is CASSLATGGSYEQYF. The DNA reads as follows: TGTGCCAGCAGCTTAGCGACGGGGGGTAGTTACGAGCAGTACTTC.